This TCR beta chain was recorded in a study of cytomegalovirus exposure and HLA in healthy donors. Study in general: When 350 to 500 donors were genotyped, roughly four fifths of them were found to fall in the Caucasian-associated ancestry cluster. Whole-study results and caveats: According to a later analysis, donors in an Asian-associated ancestry cluster reportedly had fewer N-insertions than the roughly 640-donor mean.

It was with 60 Vbeta and 13 Jbeta primers that the PCR ran. Per the authors' pipeline: Later, some 75 million unique TCR beta chains were counted in an analysis, and approximately 9.9 million of them were shared. Some clones are missing from TCRdb's copy, which holds only in-frame ones; the method was immunoSEQ multiplex PCR. V and J calls and clone size are those listed in that table; D and trimming were worked out from the DNA. The data hold around 94,000 clones, with over 50% observed a single time. The CDR3 runs to 12 residues. Germline V CDR1 and CDR2: SGHDN, FVKESK. Trimming removed 4 bases at V and 5 bases at J, with 8 bases between. In regard to this clone: Antigen: not known.

The sequencing sample was made of PBMCs. The sequence derives from a man aged 25 to 40 in good health and CMV-seronegative. J is TRBJ1-1 and V is TRBV14, with a possible D match to TRBD1 (5 bases). CDR3 coding DNA: TGTGCCAGCAGCCCGCAGGGAACTGAAGCTTTCTTT. The encoded protein is CASSPQGTEAFF.